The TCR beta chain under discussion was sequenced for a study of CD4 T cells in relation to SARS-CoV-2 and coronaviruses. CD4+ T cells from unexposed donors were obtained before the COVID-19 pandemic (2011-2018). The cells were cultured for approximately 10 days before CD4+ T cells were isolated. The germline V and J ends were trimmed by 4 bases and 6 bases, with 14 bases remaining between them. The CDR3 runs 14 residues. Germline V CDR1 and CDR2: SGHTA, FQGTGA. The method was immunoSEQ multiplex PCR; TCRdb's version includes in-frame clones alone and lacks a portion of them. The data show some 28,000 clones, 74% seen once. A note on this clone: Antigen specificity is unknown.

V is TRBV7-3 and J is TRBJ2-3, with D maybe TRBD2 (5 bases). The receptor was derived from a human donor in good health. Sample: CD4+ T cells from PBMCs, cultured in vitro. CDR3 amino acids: CASSSAGVVDTQYF. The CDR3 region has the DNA TGTGCCAGCAGCTCCGCCGGGGTTGTGGATACGCAGTATTTT. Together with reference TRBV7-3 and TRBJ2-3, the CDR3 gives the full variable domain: GAGVSQTPSNKVTEKGKYVELRCDPISGHTALYWYRQSLGQGPEFLIYFQGTGAADDSGLPNDRFFAVRPEGSVSTLKIQRTERGDSAVYLCASSSAGVVDTQYFGPGTRLTVL.